These T cell receptor beta chains were read from a single sample in a study of blood T cell repertoires in COVID-19. The data were produced by immunoSEQ multiplex PCR, yet TCRdb's version contains in-frame clones alone and is incomplete. The sample records some 300,000 clones, around 90% being singletons. The sample was peripheral blood. These receptors all stem from a woman between 50 and 59 years old with COVID-19, enrolled during active disease. CDR3s include the opening cysteine and the closing phenylalanine or tryptophan. The order of the fields is J gene, CDR3 length, V gene, clone size, D gene, CDR3 protein, CDR3 DNA. A D gene is named only where the DNA matches it firmly. Expanded clones are given a class, and other clones once, few, many or no size at all.

TRBJ2-6 20 TRBV6-1 NA TRBD2 CASSVVGLAGRWSGANVLTF TGTGCCAGCAGTGTAGTGGGGCTAGCGGGGAGGTGGTCTGGGGCCAACGTCCTGACTTTC
TRBJ1-2 15 TRBV5-4 NA TRBD1 CASSLGDRDFYGYTF TGTGCCAGCAGCTTGGGGGACAGGGATTTCTATGGCTACACCTTC
TRBJ2-1 15 TRBV5-1 NA TRBD2 CASSPLAGGYNEQFF TGCGCCAGCAGCCCACTAGCGGGAGGGTACAATGAGCAGTTCTTC
TRBJ1-1 14 TRBV7-2 NA NA CASSLDGGPRNAFF TGTGCCAGCAGCTTAGATGGCGGGCCAAGGAATGCTTTCTTT
TRBJ2-2 16 TRBV18 NA TRBD1 CASSRRTGENTGELFF TGTGCCAGCTCGAGAAGGACAGGGGAGAACACCGGGGAGCTGTTTTTT
TRBJ2-1 17 TRBV6-6 NA TRBD2 CASSPPKAGGPMNEQFF TGTGCCAGCAGTCCACCCAAAGCGGGAGGGCCTATGAATGAGCAGTTCTTC
TRBJ2-3 13 TRBV7-9 NA TRBD1 CASPGQVTDTQYF TGTGCCAGCCCAGGACAGGTCACAGATACGCAGTATTTT
TRBJ1-1 15 TRBV30 NA NA CAWSRVGTTPTEAFF TGTGCCTGGAGTCGGGTGGGGACTACGCCTACTGAAGCTTTCTTT
TRBJ2-1 14 TRBV29-1 NA TRBD1 CSVRPGTGYNEQFF TGCAGCGTCCGCCCCGGGACAGGATACAATGAGCAGTTCTTC
TRBJ1-1 14 TRBV30 NA NA CAWSRTTMNTEAFF TGTGCCTGGAGTAGGACAACCATGAACACTGAAGCTTTCTTT
TRBJ1-4 13 TRBV7-2 NA TRBD1 CASREPGQGKLFF TGTGCCAGCAGAGAACCGGGACAGGGGAAACTGTTTTTT
TRBJ2-3 13 TRBV24-1 NA TRBD1 CATLGQGADTQYF TGTGCCACCCTCGGACAGGGGGCAGATACGCAGTATTTT
TRBJ1-5 15 TRBV12-5 NA TRBD1 CASGTSGGSNQPQHF TGTGCTAGTGGGACCTCAGGGGGTTCCAATCAGCCCCAGCATTTT
TRBJ2-7 17 TRBV7-3 once TRBD1 CASSSSPGPTDRSEQYF TGTGCCAGCAGCTCTTCCCCAGGGCCCACGGACAGGAGCGAGCAGTACTTC
TRBJ1-2 13 TRBV5-3 NA TRBD1 CARSYIDRDGYTF TGTGCCAGAAGCTATATCGACAGGGACGGCTACACCTTC
TRBJ1-5 15 TRBV18 NA NA CASSPNPSQNQPQHF TGTGCCAGCTCACCGAACCCTTCCCAGAATCAGCCCCAGCATTTT
TRBJ2-7 12 TRBV18 NA NA CASSSRGYEQYF TGTGCCAGCTCCTCCCGGGGGTACGAGCAGTACTTC
TRBJ2-1 16 TRBV5-4 NA TRBD2 CASTLGAGGARNEQFF TGTGCCAGCACTCTAGGCGCGGGAGGGGCTCGAAATGAGCAGTTCTTC
TRBJ2-7 15 TRBV21-1 NA NA CASSNPGDRSYEQYF TGTGCCAGCAGCAACCCCGGGGACAGATCCTACGAGCAGTACTTC
TRBJ2-1 15 TRBV5-8 NA TRBD2 CASSFLAGGFNEQFF TGTGCCAGCAGCTTCCTAGCGGGAGGTTTCAATGAGCAGTTCTTC
TRBJ2-7 14 TRBV7-2 NA TRBD2 CASSTSGSTPEQYF TGTGCCAGCAGCACTAGCGGGAGTACCCCCGAGCAGTACTTC
TRBJ2-7 11 TRBV29-1 NA TRBD1 CSVTGEYEQYF TGCAGCGTAACAGGGGAATACGAGCAGTACTTC
TRBJ1-2 15 TRBV6-5 NA NA CASSPGLSGPYGYTF TGTGCCAGCAGTCCCGGACTCTCTGGCCCCTATGGCTACACCTTC
TRBJ2-3 16 TRBV4-1 NA TRBD1 CASSQGQGVVTDTQYF TGCGCCAGCAGCCAAGGACAGGGCGTAGTAACAGATACGCAGTATTTT
TRBJ1-2 12 TRBV7-6 NA NA CASSQDRGGYTF TGTGCCAGCAGCCAGGACCGGGGGGGCTACACCTTC
TRBJ1-1 10 TRBV29-1 once TRBD1 CSWGQPQAFF TGCAGCTGGGGACAGCCACAAGCTTTCTTT
TRBJ2-7 14 TRBV7-2 NA TRBD2 CASSLAGRAYEQYF TGTGCCAGCAGCTTAGCAGGGAGGGCCTACGAGCAGTACTTC
TRBJ1-2 15 TRBV5-1 NA TRBD1 CASSFGTGGIYGYTF TGCGCCAGCAGCTTCGGGACAGGGGGGATCTATGGCTACACCTTC
TRBJ2-7 16 TRBV30 NA NA CAWSAWGGGGSYEQYF TGTGCCTGGAGTGCATGGGGCGGAGGAGGGTCCTACGAGCAGTACTTC
TRBJ2-5 15 TRBV5-1 NA TRBD2 CASSPGLAGGETQYF TGCGCCAGCAGTCCCGGACTAGCGGGAGGTGAGACCCAGTACTTC
TRBJ1-4 15 TRBV28 NA NA CASSLGLRGREKLFF TGTGCCAGCAGTTTAGGTCTACGGGGTCGGGAAAAACTGTTTTTT
TRBJ2-4 17 TRBV5-5 NA TRBD2 CASSLTPQAGGSIRAYF TGTGCCAGCAGCTTAACCCCACAAGCGGGAGGGTCCATTCGCGCTTACTTC
TRBJ2-6 16 TRBV7-9 NA NA CASSLRGNSGANVLTF TGTGCCAGCAGCTTAAGAGGGAACTCTGGGGCCAACGTCCTGACTTTC
TRBJ2-2 15 TRBV20-1 NA TRBD2 CSASGTSENTGELFF TGCAGTGCTAGTGGGACTAGCGAGAACACCGGGGAGCTGTTTTTT
TRBJ1-1 15 TRBV3-1/TRBV3-2 NA TRBD1 CASSHRDRGNTEAFF TGTGCCAGCAGCCACCGGGACAGGGGGAACACTGAAGCTTTCTTT
TRBJ1-2 12 TRBV4-2 NA TRBD1 CASKGTASGYTF TGTGCCAGCAAGGGGACAGCGAGTGGCTACACCTTC
TRBJ1-2 13 TRBV5-1 NA NA CASSLDRNYGYTF TGCGCCAGCAGCCTGGACAGAAACTATGGCTACACCTTC
TRBJ2-1 16 TRBV18 NA NA CASSPTRAGRYNEQFF TGTGCCAGCTCACCTACCAGGGCGGGAAGGTACAATGAGCAGTTCTTC
TRBJ2-1 15 TRBV3-1/TRBV3-2 NA NA CASSQDSGGKLKQFF TGTGCCAGCAGCCAAGATTCAGGTGGCAAGCTCAAGCAGTTCTTC
TRBJ1-1 14 TRBV7-9 NA NA CASSLAGALTEAFF TGTGCCAGCAGCTTAGCTGGGGCGCTTACTGAAGCTTTCTTT